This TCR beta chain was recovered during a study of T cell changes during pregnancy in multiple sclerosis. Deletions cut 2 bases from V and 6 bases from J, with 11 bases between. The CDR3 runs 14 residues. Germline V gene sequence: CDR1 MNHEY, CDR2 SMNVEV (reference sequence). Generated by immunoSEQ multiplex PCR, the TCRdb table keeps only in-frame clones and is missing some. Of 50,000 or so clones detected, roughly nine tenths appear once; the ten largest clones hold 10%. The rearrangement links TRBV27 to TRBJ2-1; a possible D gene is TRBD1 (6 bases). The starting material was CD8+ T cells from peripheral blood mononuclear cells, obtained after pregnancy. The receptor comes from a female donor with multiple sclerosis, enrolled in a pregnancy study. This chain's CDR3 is CASSLSTGPNEQFF. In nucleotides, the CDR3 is TGTGCCAGCAGTTTAAGTACAGGGCCCAATGAGCAGTTCTTC.